The next 31 T cell receptor beta chains were all read from a single sample in a study of cytomegalovirus exposure and HLA in healthy donors. PCR involved 60 Vbeta and 13 Jbeta primers. The method was immunoSEQ multiplex PCR; TCRdb's version includes in-frame clones alone and lacks a portion of them. The data show roughly 150,000 clones, 65% to 85% seen once. The specimen was PBMCs. The receptors were gathered from a woman aged 40 to 50 in good health and CMV-seropositive.

The chain employs TRBV9 and TRBJ2-1; 7 bases agree with TRBD1. CDR1 and CDR2 from the germline V gene are SGDLS and YYNGEE. The CDR3 extends over 16 amino acids. With V trimmed by 2 bases and J by 5 bases, 10 bases remained unmatched. In DNA form, the CDR3 reads TGTGCCAGCAGCGTGGGACCGACAGGGACACACAATGAGCAGTTCTTC. This codes for CASSVGPTGTHNEQFF. Full variable domain (outside the CDR3, taken from reference TRBV9 and TRBJ2-1): DSGVTQTPKHLITATGQRVTLRCSPRSGDLSVYWYQQSLDQGLQFLIQYYNGEERAKGNILERFSAQQFPDLHSELNLSSLELGDSALYFCASSVGPTGTHNEQFFGPGTRLTVL.

The J gene is TRBJ2-7, the V gene TRBV6-6; weak D call: TRBD1 (5 bases). The ends were cut back, 0 bases at V and 7 bases at J, with 16 bases in the middle. CDR1 MNHNY and CDR2 SVGAGI come from the germline V gene (reference sequence). CDR3 size: 15 residues. The CDR3: CASSYSGDYNQEQYF. In DNA form, the CDR3 reads TGTGCCAGCAGTTACTCAGGGGATTATAATCAAGAGCAGTACTTC.

The CDR3 protein is CGAGTLDRVDTEAFF. CDR3 sequence (DNA): TGTGGGGCCGGGACTCTCGATCGGGTGGACACTGAAGCTTTCTTT. This chain connects TRBV27 to TRBJ1-1, with D possibly being TRBD1 (5 bases). Looked up from germline, CDR1 is MNHEY and CDR2 is SMNVEV (reference sequence). CDR3 size: 15 residues.

The chain employs TRBV7-9 and TRBJ1-4; 9 bases fit TRBD1. Germline V gene sequence: CDR1 SEHNR, CDR2 FQNEAQ (reference sequence). The CDR3 runs 15 residues. Trimming cost V 1 base and J 6 bases; bases outside gene matches: 3. The CDR3 DNA reads TGTGCCAGCAGCTTAGAAGGGACAGGGTATGAAAAACTGTTTTTT. Encoded protein: CASSLEGTGYEKLFF.

V and J are TRBV6-1 and TRBJ2-3; D is unclear. The CDR3 is 14 residues long. Deletions cut 6 bases from V and 3 bases from J, with 13 bases between. Germline V gene data show CDR1 as MNHNS and CDR2 as SASEGT. The CDR3: CASRVEQSTDTQYF. CDR3 in DNA: TGTGCCAGCAGGGTGGAACAGTCAACAGATACGCAGTATTTT.

This clone was seen more than once but under ten times. The rearrangement links TRBV4-2 to TRBJ2-3; 9 nucleotides align to TRBD2. CDR1 and CDR2 (germline): LGHNA, YNFKEQ. The CDR3 is made up of 15 amino acids. V was pared by 2 bases and J by 4 bases, with 4 bases of the junction left unmatched. The CDR3 spells CASSQLAGPADTQYF. The CDR3 DNA reads TGTGCCAGCAGCCAACTAGCGGGGCCCGCAGATACGCAGTATTTT.

V is TRBV6-1 and J is TRBJ1-1; D might be TRBD1 (6 bases). With 10 bases removed from V and 7 bases from J, the gap between germline ends came to 19 bases. The CDR3 sequence is 13 residues long. Germline V gene sequence: CDR1 MNHNS, CDR2 SASEGT. CDR3 loop: CATIVTGIVEAFF. CDR3 bases: TGTGCCACCATCGTTACAGGGATCGTTGAAGCTTTCTTT.

V and J are TRBV4-2 and TRBJ2-5; possible D gene TRBD2, 7 bases. Germline V gene sequence: CDR1 LGHNA, CDR2 YNFKEQ. Trimming removed 3 bases from V and 5 bases from J, with 19 bases in between. The CDR3 is made up of 16 amino acids. For the CDR3, the DNA is TGTGCCAGCAGCCACGAGTCCGGTGGGGGGGCGGAGACCCAGTACTTC. Amino acid sequence: CASSHESGGGAETQYF.

The V gene is TRBV30, the J gene TRBJ1-2; unclear D gene. Germline CDR1 is GTSNPN and CDR2 is SVGIG (reference sequence). Trimming stripped 2 bases from V and 0 bases from J, with 7 bases between. There are 13 residues in the CDR3. The CDR3 coding sequence is TGTGCCTGGAGTTTTGAGGCTAACTATGGCTACACCTTC. This codes for CAWSFEANYGYTF.

V and J are TRBV29-1 and TRBJ2-5, with 10 bases that match TRBD2. The V and J ends lost 4 bases and 13 bases, in that order; junction bases with no gene match: 9. The CDR3 is made up of 12 amino acids. Per the germline V gene, CDR1 is SQVTM and CDR2 is ANQGSEA. The CDR3 sequence: CSVVSGGAILYF. Here the CDR3 DNA reads TGCAGCGTTGTCAGCGGGGGGGCCATCTTGTACTTC.

V and J are TRBV7-6 and TRBJ1-1, with 7 bases that match TRBD1. J was trimmed by 0 bases and V by 1 base; bases with no gene match: 11. The CDR3 loop spans 18 amino acids. The germline V gene has CDR1 SGHVS and CDR2 FNYEAQ. The CDR3 sequence: CASSLDTWGQTMNTEAFF. The DNA of the CDR3 is TGTGCCAGCAGCTTAGATACGTGGGGACAGACGATGAACACTGAAGCTTTCTTT.

The J gene is TRBJ2-3, the V gene TRBV13; perhaps TRBD2 as D (6 bases). CDR1 is PRHDT, CDR2 FYEKMQ, per germline (reference sequence). The CDR3 runs 16 residues. V lost 2 bases to trimming and J lost 2 bases, with 14 bases between them. Written as DNA, the CDR3 is TGTGCCAGCAGCTTATCGGAGGGATTACCCACAGATACGCAGTATTTT. This gives the protein CASSLSEGLPTDTQYF.

The chain uses TRBV6-1 and TRBJ2-2; tentative D call: TRBD2 (6 bases). Trimming left V 5 bases short and J 6 bases short, with 16 bases between. The CDR3 consists of 15 residues. Per the germline V gene, CDR1 is MNHNS and CDR2 is SASEGT. The CDR3, as DNA: TGTGCCAGCAGTCCTATTGCAGGAGGGCCCGGGGAGCTGTTTTTT. This sequence encodes CASSPIAGGPGELFF.

The rearrangement links TRBV5-1 to TRBJ2-3; perhaps TRBD2 as D (6 bases). Looked up from germline, CDR1 is SGHRS and CDR2 is YFSETQ. V lost 4 bases and J lost 2, with 14 bases in between. This CDR3 is 15 amino acids long. CDR3 bases: TGCGCCAGCAGCCCCGGGGGAGGAGTCACAGATACGCAGTATTTT. It codes for CASSPGGGVTDTQYF.

The chain uses TRBV30 and TRBJ2-7; 7 nucleotides match TRBD1. Germline V gene data show CDR1 as GTSNPN and CDR2 as SVGIG (reference sequence). J gave up 2 bases and V 1 base, and 8 bases lay outside the gene matches. The CDR3 covers 15 residues. The DNA of the CDR3 is TGTGCCTGGAGTGCCAACAGGGGACAACCCTACGAGCAGTACTTC. Protein sequence: CAWSANRGQPYEQYF.

The chain carries TRBV7-9 and TRBJ1-1; D gene uncertain. V was cut by 6 bases and J by 2 bases, with 10 bases left in between. There are 13 residues in the CDR3. The V gene's germline CDR1 is SEHNR and CDR2 FQNEAQ (reference sequence). The CDR3 DNA reads TGTGCCAGCAGAACCGGAGTAAACACTGAAGCTTTCTTT. It encodes CASRTGVNTEAFF.

The chain uses TRBV10-3 and TRBJ1-2, with 7 positions matching TRBD1. This CDR3 has 14 amino acids. The V gene end was trimmed by 4 bases and the J gene end by 4 bases; junction bases not matched to a gene: 6. The germline V gene encodes CDR1 ENHRY and CDR2 SYGVKD. CDR3 sequence: CAISVDRVSYGYTF. The CDR3 nucleotides read TGTGCCATCAGTGTTGACAGGGTGAGCTATGGCTACACCTTC.

The rearrangement links TRBV5-6 to TRBJ2-7; 11 bases are shared with TRBD1. Germline CDR1 SGHDT, CDR2 YYEEEE. This CDR3 is 15 amino acids long. J lost 5 bases, V lost 3 bases, and 7 bases had no gene match. CDR3 bases: TGTGCCAGCAGCTCATGGGGACAGGGGGTAGACGAGCAGTACTTC. It encodes CASSSWGQGVDEQYF.

The chain uses TRBV5-4 and TRBJ2-1, with 11 positions matching TRBD2. V shed 4 bases, J shed 5 bases, and the junction held 5 bases outside the gene matches. Per the germline V gene, CDR1 is SGHNT and CDR2 is YYREEE (reference sequence). The CDR3 length is 15 residues. CDR3 nucleotide sequence: TGTGCCAGCAGCGCCGGGACTAGCGGAGACAATGAGCAGTTCTTC. This translates into CASSAGTSGDNEQFF. The variable domain in full, with the rest retrieved from reference TRBV5-4 and TRBJ2-1, is ETGVTQSPTHLIKTRGQQVTLRCSSQSGHNTVSWYQQALGQGPQFIFQYYREEENGRGNFPPRFSGLQFPNYSSELNVNALELDDSALYLCASSAGTSGDNEQFFGPGTRLTVL.

V gene TRBV6-5 combines with J gene TRBJ1-3, with a weak D call TRBD1 (5 bases). This CDR3 region has 15 residues. Germline V gene data show CDR1 as MNHEY and CDR2 as SVGAGI. V shed 7 bases and J shed 0 bases, with 13 bases lying between them. Written as DNA, the CDR3 is TGTGCCAGCATCGACAGCGTCTACTCTGGAAACACCATATATTTT. Its protein product is CASIDSVYSGNTIYF.

In regard to this clone: Mismatch with germline at one junction end may stem from a read error. The rearrangement links TRBV28 to TRBJ1-6, with a weak D call TRBD1 (5 bases). Germline lookup yields CDR1 MDHEN and CDR2 SYDVKM. The CDR3 is made up of 15 amino acids. The CDR3 DNA follows: TGTGCCGGCAGCCCCGCTGGTAACAGGCTTTCACCCCTCCACTTT. Protein: CAGSPAGNRLSPLHF.

A few counts support this clone. The gene calls are TRBV6-1 and TRBJ1-3; D is possibly TRBD1 (5 bases). The CDR3 contains 15 residues. Trimming removed 8 bases at V and 1 base at J, with 15 bases between. The germline V gene encodes CDR1 MNHNS and CDR2 SASEGT. This CDR3 reads CASGGGVFSGNTIYF. CDR3 sequence (DNA): TGTGCCAGCGGGGGGGGAGTTTTTTCTGGAAACACCATATATTTT.

The CDR3 nucleotides are TGTGCCAGCAGTTATGGACAGGGGTACACCGGGGAGCTGTTTTTT. Its translation: CASSYGQGYTGELFF. This rearrangement joins TRBV6-5 to TRBJ2-2; TRBD1 aligns across 9 bases. The CDR3 contains 15 residues. Germline loops: CDR1 MNHEY, CDR2 SVGAGI. V lost 3 bases and J lost 3; bases outside the gene matches: 2.

The rearrangement uses TRBV13 and TRBJ2-7; 7 nucleotides align to TRBD2. V gave up 5 bases and J gave up 3 bases; unmatched junction bases: 7. CDR3 length: 14 amino acids. Germline assignment: CDR1 PRHDT and CDR2 FYEKMQ (reference sequence). The CDR3 loop is CASSPPGLHYEQYF. The CDR3 DNA reads TGTGCCAGCAGCCCCCCGGGACTACACTACGAGCAGTACTTC.

In this sample, this clone turned up a few times. The V call is TRBV9, the J call TRBJ2-1, with no clear D. The CDR3 spans 13 residues. Germline CDR1 and CDR2: SGDLS and YYNGEE. Trimming removed 7 bases at V and 5 bases at J, with 13 bases between. This chain's CDR3 is CASESLSDNEQFF. The CDR3 coding sequence is TGTGCCAGCGAATCACTATCGGACAATGAGCAGTTCTTC.

The chain combines TRBV30 with TRBJ2-7; no reliable D call. V was pared by 0 bases and J by 9 bases, with 15 bases between. Germline V gene lookup returns CDR1 GTSNPN and CDR2 SVGIG (reference sequence). This CDR3 spans 13 amino acids. CDR3 sequence (DNA): TGTGCCTGGAGTGTGGTTTGGCCGCCGGGGCAGTACTTC. Protein: CAWSVVWPPGQYF.

The chain is built from TRBV6-5 and TRBJ1-2; D gene unclear. CDR3 length: 14 residues. The V and J ends lost 10 bases and 0 bases respectively, with 15 bases between them. Germline V CDR1 and CDR2: MNHEY, SVGAGI. Here the CDR3 DNA reads TGTGCCACTAAGGCGGGGTTTACTAACTATGGCTACACCTTC. The encoded protein is CATKAGFTNYGYTF.

This chain uses TRBV7-6 with TRBJ1-4; D is possibly TRBD1 (5 bases). Germline CDR1 reads SGHVS; CDR2 reads FNYEAQ. CDR3 size: 14 residues. Trimming left V 3 bases short and J 8 bases short, with 13 bases between. CDR3 nucleotides: TGTGCCAGCAGCTTGAAACCCGGGGGGGAAAAACTGTTTTTT. Amino acid sequence: CASSLKPGGEKLFF.

In the case of this clone: An end of the junction differs from the germline gene, which may be a read error. The rearrangement joins TRBV19 to TRBJ2-6, with D tentatively TRBD1 (5 bases). CDR3 size: 15 residues. Germline CDR1 LNHDA, CDR2 SQIVND (reference sequence). CDR3 in amino acids: CASSIRLTGANGLTF. The CDR3 bases are TGTGCCAGTAGTATAAGGTTAACTGGGGCCAACGGCCTGACTTTC.

This clone was seen only a few times. The V call is TRBV7-2, the J call TRBJ1-1, with 7 bases lining up with TRBD1. CDR3 length equals 14 residues. Per germline, CDR1 SGHTA and CDR2 FQGNSA. The V segment lost 5 bases and the J segment 10 bases; nucleotides outside the gene matches: 13. The CDR3 region is CASSIGTAFSVAFF. The CDR3 DNA is TGTGCCAGCAGCATTGGGACAGCCTTTAGCGTAGCTTTCTTT.

J is TRBJ1-1 and V is TRBV11-2; D is ambiguous. This CDR3 spans 15 amino acids. Germline CDR1 SGHAT, CDR2 FQNNGV. The germline V and J ends were trimmed by 2 bases and 1 base, with 11 bases remaining between them. CDR3 DNA: TGTGCCAGCAGCTTATCACCGGGAGCGAACACTGAAGCTTTCTTT. Translated: CASSLSPGANTEAFF.